The 16 T cell receptor beta chains below all came from one sample that was sequenced in a study of T cell responses to AZD1222 COVID-19 vaccine (TCRdb year 2021). To prepare the library, the immunoSEQ multiplex PCR assay was applied. Drawn from immuneACCESS, this table holds only the in-frame rearrangements with V and J called that TCRdb kept. Clones are partly lost; checked studies trace under half to an unresolved V gene and leave the rest unexplained. For this sample there are around 100,000 clones; around 88% appear just once. In total, the top ten clones hold 6.5% of the sample. The label giving this sample's time point can be read as: about 28 days (+/-7) after the second vaccine dose. The specimen comprised peripheral blood, sampled 28 days after the second AZD1222 dose. The source of these receptors is an adult who received the AZD1222 COVID-19 vaccine.

The chain uses TRBV7-6 and TRBJ1-1; the D is unclear. The germline V gene encodes CDR1 SGHVS and CDR2 FNYEAQ. The CDR3 contains 14 residues. Trimming stripped 1 base from V and 6 bases from J, with 12 bases between. The DNA of the CDR3 is TGTGCCAGCAGCTTAGTGGCGGGGTCCCCTGAAGCTTTCTTT. This codes for CASSLVAGSPEAFF.

The chain joins TRBV4-1 to TRBJ1-6, with 7 bases fitting TRBD1. CDR3 length: 15 amino acids. V shed 4 bases, J shed 9 bases, and the junction held 9 bases outside the gene matches. The germline CDR1 and CDR2 sequences are MGHRA and YSYEKL. As DNA, the CDR3 is TGCGCCAGCAGCCTGGAGACAGGGCCTTTTTCACCCCTCCACTTT. Translated, it gives CASSLETGPFSPLHF.

The chain carries TRBV24-1 and TRBJ2-1; unclear D gene. Trimming removed 5 bases from V and 6 bases from J, with 7 bases in between. Per the germline V gene, CDR1 is KGHDR and CDR2 is SFDVKD. The CDR3 sequence is 12 residues long. CDR3 in DNA: TGTGCCACCAGTGGCCTAGGCAATGAGCAGTTCTTC. It codes for CATSGLGNEQFF.

This rearrangement joins TRBV6-1 to TRBJ2-5, with 9 bases identical to TRBD1. In germline, CDR1 is MNHNS, CDR2 SASEGT. This CDR3 contains 17 residues. The J segment lost 5 bases and the V segment lost 4 bases, leaving 14 bases of the junction unmatched. The CDR3 sequence: CASSAWQGQGGGETQYF. In DNA form, the CDR3 reads TGTGCCAGCAGTGCATGGCAGGGACAGGGAGGCGGGGAGACCCAGTACTTC.

The V gene is TRBV18, the J gene TRBJ1-3, with 7 positions matching TRBD1. The junction had 4 bases not matched to a gene; V was cut back by 9 bases and J by 2 bases. Germline V CDR1 and CDR2: KGHSH, LQKENI. The CDR3 has 13 amino acids. The CDR3 protein is CASQQGTGNTIYF. In DNA form, the CDR3 reads TGTGCCAGTCAACAGGGGACTGGAAACACCATATATTTT.

V and J are TRBV6-5 and TRBJ2-1, with a tentative D call TRBD2 (5 bases). This CDR3 is built from 12 residues. V was cut by 6 bases and J by 5 bases, with 8 bases left in between. Germline CDR1 is MNHEY and CDR2 is SVGAGI. CDR3 sequence (DNA): TGTGCCAGCAGCGGACTTAACAATGAGCAGTTCTTC. Translation gives CASSGLNNEQFF.

This clone has a count of ten or more. V usage is TRBV6-5 and J usage is TRBJ1-2; possible D gene TRBD1, 6 bases. The germline V gene encodes CDR1 MNHEY and CDR2 SVGAGI. Trimming shortened V by 6 bases and J by 3 bases, and 14 bases separated the two germline ends. The CDR3 is made up of 14 amino acids. CDR3 in DNA: TGTGCCAGCAGCCGGACAGTTTCCGACTATGGCTACACCTTC. Amino acids: CASSRTVSDYGYTF.

This chain links TRBV7-9 with TRBJ1-5; D may be TRBD1 (5 bases). The CDR3 is 15 residues long. The germline gives CDR1 SEHNR, CDR2 FQNEAQ (reference sequence). With 1 base removed from V and 6 bases from J, the gap between germline ends came to 13 bases. The DNA of the CDR3 is TGTGCCAGCAGCTTAGAGGGCCAGGGTAGTCAGCCCCAGCATTTT. This codes for CASSLEGQGSQPQHF.

The V and J genes are TRBV27 and TRBJ2-7, with D perhaps being TRBD1 or TRBD2 (5 bases each). The germline V gene has CDR1 MNHEY and CDR2 SMNVEV (reference sequence). The length of the CDR3 is 15 residues. V was shortened by 3 bases and J by 6 bases, with 18 bases between the two germline ends. The CDR3 sequence is CASSLNNWGTAEQYF. The CDR3 bases are TGTGCCAGCAGTTTGAACAATTGGGGGACCGCCGAGCAGTACTTC.

The rearrangement links TRBV19 to TRBJ1-1; a weak D match, TRBD1 (5 bases). With 5 bases removed from V and 5 bases from J, the gap between germline ends came to 12 bases. The CDR3 extends over 13 amino acids. The germline V gene has CDR1 LNHDA and CDR2 SQIVND (reference sequence). The CDR3 DNA is TGTGCCAGTAGTTCAACGCGGGGGACTGAAGCTTTCTTT. The encoded protein is CASSSTRGTEAFF.

CDR3 region: CASSDVHEQYF. DNA for the CDR3: TGTGCCAGCTCAGACGTCCACGAGCAGTACTTC. The rearrangement uses TRBV18 and TRBJ2-7; D gene unclear. CDR1 KGHSH and CDR2 LQKENI come from the germline V gene. V gave up 5 bases and J gave up 5 bases, with 7 bases separating them. This CDR3 has 11 residues.

This chain joins TRBV10-3 and TRBJ1-6; 7 positions agree with TRBD1. With V trimmed by 7 bases and J by 9 bases, 6 bases remained unmatched. From germline, CDR1 is ENHRY and CDR2 SYGVKD. This CDR3 has 13 residues. This chain's CDR3 is CAINPGGSSPLHF. The CDR3 nucleotides read TGTGCCATCAACCCAGGGGGAAGTTCACCCCTCCACTTT.

The rearrangement joins TRBV5-1 to TRBJ2-5, with TRBD2 as a possible D gene (5 bases). The CDR3 length is 16 residues. V gave up 4 bases and J gave up 5 bases, with 21 bases separating them. Germline V gives CDR1 SGHRS, CDR2 YFSETQ. The CDR3 sequence is CASSPGLGFAFETQYF. CDR3 DNA: TGCGCCAGCAGCCCCGGACTTGGGTTTGCGTTCGAGACCCAGTACTTC.

In nucleotides, the CDR3 is TGTGCCAGCGACAAACGGAACACTGAAGCTTTCTTT. Protein sequence: CASDKRNTEAFF. This sequence joins TRBV19 and TRBJ1-1; no clear D. The CDR3 length is 12 residues. Looked up from germline, CDR1 is LNHDA and CDR2 is SQIVND (reference sequence). With 9 bases removed from V and 1 base from J, the gap between germline ends came to 9 bases.

The rearrangement uses TRBV5-1 and TRBJ2-6; the D is unclear. The CDR3 is made up of 16 amino acids. The germline V gene has CDR1 SGHRS and CDR2 YFSETQ. Trimming pared 2 bases from V and 0 bases from J, leaving 9 bases between. CDR3 in DNA: TGCGCCAGCAGCTTCACCACTACCTCTGGGGCCAACGTCCTGACTTTC. Amino acid sequence: CASSFTTTSGANVLTF.

The chain recombines TRBV20-1 with TRBJ1-2; TRBD1 is a possible D gene (6 bases). The CDR3 loop spans 11 amino acids. CDR1 is DFQATT and CDR2 is SNEGSKA in the germline V gene (reference sequence). V was pared by 3 bases and J by 7 bases, with 9 bases between. This CDR3 is CSARTGFGYTF. DNA for the CDR3: TGCAGTGCTAGGACAGGTTTTGGCTACACCTTC.